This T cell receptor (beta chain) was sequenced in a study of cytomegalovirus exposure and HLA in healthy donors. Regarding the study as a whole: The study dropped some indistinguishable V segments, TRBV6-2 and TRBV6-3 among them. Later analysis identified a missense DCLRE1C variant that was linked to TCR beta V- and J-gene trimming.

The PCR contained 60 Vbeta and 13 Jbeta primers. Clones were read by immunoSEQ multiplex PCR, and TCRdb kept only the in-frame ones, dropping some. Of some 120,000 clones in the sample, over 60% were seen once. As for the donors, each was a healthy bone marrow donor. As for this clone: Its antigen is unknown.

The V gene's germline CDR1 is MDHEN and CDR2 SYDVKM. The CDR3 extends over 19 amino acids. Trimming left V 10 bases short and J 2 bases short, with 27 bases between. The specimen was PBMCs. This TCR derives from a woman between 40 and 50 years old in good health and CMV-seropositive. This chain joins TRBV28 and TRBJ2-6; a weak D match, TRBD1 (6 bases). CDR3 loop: CATPGPRQGGRAGANVLTF. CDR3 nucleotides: TGTGCCACCCCCGGACCTCGACAAGGGGGAAGGGCTGGGGCCAACGTCCTGACTTTC.